These 26 T cell receptor beta chains were all obtained from the same sample, sequenced in a study of cytomegalovirus exposure and HLA in healthy donors. It was with 60 Vbeta and 13 Jbeta primers that the PCR ran. Clones were read by immunoSEQ multiplex PCR, and TCRdb kept only the in-frame ones, dropping some. Among over 120,000 clones listed, approximately 74% were seen once. Material for sequencing was PBMCs. These receptor sequences come from a man aged 18 to 29 in good health and CMV-seropositive.

V and J are TRBV6-1 and TRBJ2-3, with TRBD2 identical over 7 bases. V was pared by 4 bases and J by 6 bases, with 7 bases of the junction left unmatched. Germline V gives CDR1 MNHNS, CDR2 SASEGT. This CDR3 region has 14 residues. The CDR3 bases are TGTGCCAGCAGTGTCCCGACTAGCAGCGATACGCAGTATTTT. It yields the protein CASSVPTSSDTQYF.

The chain uses TRBV7-2 and TRBJ2-3; 7 bases are shared with TRBD1. V dropped 5 bases and J dropped 6; count of bases not matched to a gene: 8. The germline V gene encodes CDR1 SGHTA and CDR2 FQGNSA. The CDR3 runs 14 residues. CDR3 protein: CASSLGGLGDTQYF. CDR3 nucleotides: TGTGCCAGCAGCCTAGGGGGCCTGGGGGATACGCAGTATTTT. Full variable domain (missing parts from reference TRBV7-2 and TRBJ2-3): GAGVSQSPSNKVTEKGKDVELRCDPISGHTALYWYRQSLGQGLEFLIYFQGNSAPDKSGLPSDRFSAERTGGSVSTLTIQRTQQEDSAVYLCASSLGGLGDTQYFGPGTRLTVL.

The chain links TRBV11-2 to TRBJ2-5; D perhaps matches TRBD1 (5 bases). CDR3 size: 16 residues. In germline, CDR1 is SGHAT, CDR2 FQNNGV. The V gene lost 1 base and the J gene lost 4 bases, with 16 bases spanning the gap. CDR3 nucleotide sequence: TGTGCCAGCAGCTTAGGGGTAGGGGAATGGGGAGAGACCCAGTACTTC. Translated, it gives CASSLGVGEWGETQYF.

This clone was observed a handful of times. This chain uses TRBV6-4 with TRBJ2-2; 10 positions match TRBD2. This CDR3 has 15 residues. CDR1 and CDR2 (germline): MRHNA, SNTAGT. V lost 4 bases to trimming and J lost 5 bases; unmatched junction nucleotides: 4. The CDR3 DNA reads as TGTGCCAGCAGTGCCCTAGCGGGGGAAACCGGGGAGCTGTTTTTT. Amino acid sequence: CASSALAGETGELFF.

V is TRBV7-9 and J is TRBJ2-3; 11 bases line up with TRBD2. V was clipped by 4 bases and J by 0 bases; unmatched bases: 9. Germline CDR1 SEHNR, CDR2 FQNEAQ (reference sequence). This CDR3 is built from 18 residues. The CDR3 protein is CASSWDLAGGASTDTQYF. Here the CDR3 DNA reads TGTGCCAGCAGCTGGGACCTAGCGGGGGGCGCTAGCACAGATACGCAGTATTTT.

Regarding this clone: The final CDR3 position lacks the conserved phenylalanine or tryptophan, pointing to a likely read error. The V gene is TRBV10-2, the J gene TRBJ1-6, with TRBD1 as a possible D gene (6 bases). V gave up 3 bases and J gave up 10 bases, with 16 bases separating them. Per germline, CDR1 WSHSY and CDR2 SAAADI. CDR3 size: 15 residues. The CDR3 nucleotides are TGCGCCAGCAGTGACATGGGGGCAACGCGCTCACCCCTCCACGTT. This sequence encodes CASSDMGATRSPLHV.

The chain is built from TRBV2 and TRBJ2-1; 10 bases match TRBD2. Trimming cost V 7 bases and J 0 bases; bases outside gene matches: 12. The CDR3 consists of 18 residues. CDR1 and CDR2 from the germline V gene are SNHLY and FYNNEI. The CDR3 spells CASIELAGLSVSYNEQFF. CDR3 nucleotides: TGTGCCAGCATAGAACTAGCGGGGCTATCTGTCTCCTACAATGAGCAGTTCTTC.

The gene calls are TRBV27 and TRBJ2-2; 11 bases fit TRBD1. J lost 4 bases, V lost 4 bases, and 8 bases had no gene match. The CDR3 contains 17 residues. Germline CDR1 MNHEY, CDR2 SMNVEV (reference sequence). Here the CDR3 DNA reads TGTGCCAGCAGTTATCACGGGACAGGGGGTAGCACCGGGGAGCTGTTTTTT. As protein: CASSYHGTGGSTGELFF.

The chain is built from TRBV6-5 and TRBJ2-3, with D uncertain. Trimming shortened V by 6 bases and J by 1 base, and 8 bases separated the two germline ends. The CDR3 runs 13 residues. The V gene's germline CDR1 is MNHEY and CDR2 SVGAGI. CDR3 DNA: TGTGCCAGCAGCGGGTCCCGCACAGATACGCAGTATTTT. This translates into CASSGSRTDTQYF.

The chain has TRBV25-1 and TRBJ2-1; TRBD2 matches 11 bases. This CDR3 region has 17 residues. CDR1 is MGHDK and CDR2 is SYGVNS in the germline V gene. V shed 1 base and J 4 bases; nucleotides not matched to a gene: 6. CDR3: CASSEWQGLAEYNEQFF. The DNA of the CDR3 is TGTGCCAGCAGTGAATGGCAGGGACTAGCGGAGTACAATGAGCAGTTCTTC. Filled out from reference TRBV25-1 and TRBJ2-1, the complete variable domain reads EADIYQTPRYLVIGTGKKITLECSQTMGHDKMYWYQQDPGMELHLIHYSYGVNSTEKGDLSSESTVSRIRTEHFPLTLESARPSHTSQYLCASSEWQGLAEYNEQFFGPGTRLTVL.

The genes are TRBV11-2 and TRBJ2-7; TRBD1 might be the D (6 bases). From germline, CDR1 is SGHAT and CDR2 FQNNGV. Trimming took 3 bases from V and 5 from J, leaving 11 bases between them. This CDR3 spans 13 amino acids. CDR3 region: CASSFQGSHEQYF. The CDR3 nucleotides are TGTGCCAGCAGCTTCCAGGGGAGCCACGAGCAGTACTTC.

The chain recombines TRBV28 with TRBJ1-1; tentatively, D is TRBD1 (5 bases). Trimming cost V 5 bases and J 10 bases, with 8 bases left between them. This CDR3 region has 10 residues. Germline V gene sequence: CDR1 MDHEN, CDR2 SYDVKM. In DNA form, the CDR3 reads TGTGCCAGCAGTGGGAGGGGAGCTTTCTTT. Translated: CASSGRGAFF.

The chain links TRBV5-4 to TRBJ2-2; TRBD2 matches 8 bases. V trimming: 4 bases; J trimming: 6 bases; junction bases outside the gene matches: 5. The CDR3 loop spans 14 amino acids. Germline lookup yields CDR1 SGHNT and CDR2 YYREEE (reference sequence). CDR3 amino acids: CASSPPGRAGELFF. CDR3 DNA sequence: TGTGCCAGCAGCCCGCCCGGGAGGGCCGGGGAGCTGTTTTTT.

The V gene is TRBV27, the J gene TRBJ2-7; a possible D gene is TRBD2 (5 bases). The CDR3 covers 17 residues. The germline gives CDR1 MNHEY, CDR2 SMNVEV (reference sequence). V dropped 0 bases and J dropped 7 bases, with 22 bases sitting between them. CDR3 sequence (DNA): TGTGCCAGCAGTTTATCAGATAACTTCGGGGTTCCGAGGGAGCAGTACTTC. Translating it yields CASSLSDNFGVPREQYF.

The rearrangement joins TRBV19 to TRBJ1-2; 8 positions match TRBD1. CDR3 length: 13 residues. Germline trimming cut 4 bases from V and 2 bases from J; bases unmatched to any gene: 0. The V gene's germline CDR1 is LNHDA and CDR2 SQIVND (reference sequence). CDR3 bases: TGTGCCAGTAGTAGGGACAGGAACTATGGCTACACCTTC. The encoded protein is CASSRDRNYGYTF. The full variable domain, its missing parts supplied by reference TRBV19 and TRBJ1-2, is DGGITQSPKYLFRKEGQNVTLSCEQNLNHDAMYWYRQDPGQGLRLIYYSQIVNDFQKGDIAEGYSVSREKKESFPLTVTSAQKNPTAFYLCASSRDRNYGYTFGSGTRLTVV.

The rearrangement joins TRBV19 to TRBJ2-7, with 9 bases aligning to TRBD1. The V gene's germline CDR1 is LNHDA and CDR2 SQIVND (reference sequence). CDR3 length: 15 residues. V was clipped by 6 bases and J by 1 base; unmatched bases: 7. CDR3 sequence (DNA): TGTGCCAGTAGCCGAGAGACAGGGGGGTCCTACGAGCAGTACTTC. Its protein product is CASSRETGGSYEQYF.

The chain couples TRBV5-6 to TRBJ2-3, with 10 bases that match TRBD2. The V gene end was trimmed by 4 bases and the J gene end by 2 bases; junction bases not matched to a gene: 10. From germline, CDR1 is SGHDT and CDR2 YYEEEE. This CDR3 is built from 17 residues. CDR3 sequence reads: CASSKQTLAGVTDTQYF. In nucleotides, the CDR3 is TGTGCCAGCAGCAAACAAACGCTAGCGGGAGTCACAGATACGCAGTATTTT.

The chain combines TRBV6-5 with TRBJ1-2; D not certain. The germline V gene encodes CDR1 MNHEY and CDR2 SVGAGI. The V and J ends lost 7 bases and 6 bases respectively, with 21 bases between them. CDR3 size: 15 residues. CDR3 sequence reads: CASMIAGPSSDGYTF. The CDR3 DNA is TGTGCCAGCATGATAGCGGGCCCCAGCAGTGATGGCTACACCTTC.

The J gene is TRBJ1-6, the V gene TRBV5-6; D is possibly TRBD1 (5 bases). The germline V gene encodes CDR1 SGHDT and CDR2 YYEEEE. CDR3 length: 17 amino acids. V was trimmed by 0 bases and J by 1 base, leaving 11 bases between them. The CDR3 DNA reads TGTGCCAGCAGCTTGGTCAGGGTTGGTTCCTATAATTCACCCCTCCACTTT. Its protein is CASSLVRVGSYNSPLHF.

This chain joins TRBV16 and TRBJ1-2; perhaps TRBD1 as D (5 bases). V dropped 2 bases and J dropped 7 bases, with 8 bases sitting between them. The germline CDR1 and CDR2 sequences are KGHSY and FQNENV. The CDR3 extends over 12 amino acids. The CDR3 is CASSQDRGGYTF. CDR3 in DNA: TGTGCCAGCAGCCAAGATAGGGGTGGCTACACCTTC.

Turning to this clone: This sample also contains other DNA sequences that code for the same CDR3. CDR3 bases: TGTGCCAGCAGTTACGTCGTGGTGGCGGGCGGGGAGCTGTTTTTT. Encoded protein: CASSYVVVAGGELFF. The chain joins TRBV6-6 to TRBJ2-2; weak D call: TRBD2 (5 bases). Germline V lookup: CDR1 MNHNY, CDR2 SVGAGI (reference sequence). This CDR3 is built from 15 residues. Deletions cut 2 bases from V and 7 bases from J, with 14 bases between.

The chain joins TRBV5-1 to TRBJ2-1; TRBD1 is a possible D gene (6 bases). The CDR3 is 15 residues long. CDR1 is SGHRS, CDR2 YFSETQ, per germline. V lost 3 bases and J 8 bases, leaving 18 bases between the germline ends. The CDR3 protein is CASSSTPKAGDEQFF. In nucleotides, the CDR3 is TGCGCCAGCAGCTCTACCCCAAAGGCAGGGGATGAGCAGTTCTTC.

This clone occurred a few times. This chain joins TRBV4-2 and TRBJ2-3, with TRBD2 identical over 10 bases. The V gene's germline CDR1 is LGHNA and CDR2 YNFKEQ. V lost 0 bases and J lost 3; bases outside the gene matches: 9. This CDR3 comprises 18 residues. The CDR3 spells CASSQDPPSGGMTDTQYF. The CDR3 nucleotides read TGTGCCAGCAGCCAAGATCCCCCTAGCGGGGGAATGACAGATACGCAGTATTTT.

The chain employs TRBV4-1 and TRBJ1-4; D uncertain. Trimming cost V 5 bases and J 11 bases, with 9 bases left between them. The CDR3 loop spans 11 amino acids. The germline V gene has CDR1 MGHRA and CDR2 YSYEKL. DNA for the CDR3: TGCGCCAGCAGCAGGGAGAGTAAACTGTTTTTT. Amino acid sequence: CASSRESKLFF.

This sequence joins TRBV28 and TRBJ1-5; 7 nucleotides match TRBD1. Per the germline V gene, CDR1 is MDHEN and CDR2 is SYDVKM. V lost 0 bases to trimming and J lost 2 bases; unmatched junction nucleotides: 1. There are 15 residues in the CDR3. CDR3 sequence reads: CASSLWGTGNQPQHF. As DNA, the CDR3 is TGTGCCAGCAGTTTATGGGGGACAGGCAATCAGCCCCAGCATTTT.

This clone has just one count. CDR3 nucleotide sequence: TGTGCCAGCTCACCATATTCGGACACTGAAGCTTTCTTT. This codes for CASSPYSDTEAFF. The chain joins TRBV18 to TRBJ1-1; the D is unclear. In germline, CDR1 is KGHSH, CDR2 LQKENI. CDR3 length: 13 residues. The V and J ends lost 2 bases and 3 bases respectively, with 7 bases between them.